This T cell receptor beta chain was sequenced for a study of OX40 agonist ivuxolimab in advanced cancers. Study background: Ivuxolimab, an agonistic anti-OX40 (CD134) antibody, was given to patients. The group had a mean age of about 60 years, ranged from about 20 to 79, and was approximately 81% male. Study-wide findings and caveats: More expanded clones were found, on average, in CD8+ than in CD4+ T cells.

Only in-frame clones appear in the TCRdb table, and some are missing; sequencing was by immunoSEQ multiplex PCR. The sample has 40,000 to 50,000 clones, about 90% seen once. Germline CDR1 reads MDHEN; CDR2 reads SYDVKM. The V gene end was trimmed by 4 bases and the J gene end by 4 bases; junction bases not matched to a gene: 16. CDR3 length equals 19 residues. Of note for this clone: Antigen unknown.

The sequence was collected from an adult with an advanced solid tumor such as melanoma, head and neck, liver or kidney cancer. The chain joins TRBV28 to TRBJ2-3; 11 bases are shared with TRBD2. The sample in question was CD4+ or CD8+ T cells sorted from blood, obtained in a trial of the OX40 agonist ivuxolimab. The CDR3 here is CASSSLSSLAGERSDTQYF. DNA for the CDR3: TGTGCCAGCAGTTCACTATCGTCACTAGCGGGGGAGAGGTCAGATACGCAGTATTTT.